Sequencing of this T cell receptor (beta chain) was carried out in a study of blood T cells in healthy people across ages. Trimming stripped 0 bases from V and 6 bases from J, with 12 bases between. The CDR3 runs 15 residues. It was with a sample-barcoded 5' primer and a J-beta primer mix that a second PCR of roughly 6 to 12 cycles was run. One entry per CDR3 protein, called by TCRdb with MiXCR from the 5' RACE reads. The table lists hundreds of thousands of distinct CDR3 sequences, 45% to 60% of them singletons. This chain joins TRBV12-3 or TRBV12-4 and TRBJ1-5; possible D gene TRBD1, 5 bases. This clonotype originated in a woman of 80 years or more in good health. The sequencing sample was made of blood. The CDR3 spells CASSLAAQVSQPQHF. The CDR3 nucleotides are TGTGCCAGCAGTTTAGCGGCACAGGTGAGTCAGCCCCAGCATTTT.